This TCR beta chain was sequenced in a study of T cell responses to AZD1222 COVID-19 vaccine. Data came from immunoSEQ multiplex PCR; TCRdb stores just in-frame clones and leaves some out. The data show 140,000 to 150,000 clones, roughly nine tenths seen once. Unmatched junction bases numbered 5, after V lost 0 bases and J lost 3 bases. The germline V gene encodes CDR1 MNHEY and CDR2 SVGAGI. The CDR3 is made up of 16 amino acids. The chain recombines TRBV6-5 with TRBJ2-7; 10 bases fit TRBD2. The sample was peripheral blood, taken on day 0 of AZD1222 vaccination. The sequence was collected from an adult in good health. The CDR3 protein is CASSYSSSGSLYEQYF. CDR3 in DNA: TGTGCCAGCAGTTACTCGTCTAGCGGGAGCCTCTACGAGCAGTACTTC.